The entry below describes one T cell receptor beta chain. This sample is part of a study of blood T cell repertoires in COVID-19. At the level of the study: The United States, Italy and Spain provided the acute and convalescent COVID-19 samples.

There are 15 residues in the CDR3. Germline loops: CDR1 MNHNY, CDR2 SVGAGI (reference sequence). Deletions cut 5 bases from V and 7 bases from J, with 20 bases between. Original data processing: Cell counts per sample came from amplifying reference gene primers. Only in-frame clones appear in the TCRdb table, and some are missing; sequencing was by immunoSEQ multiplex PCR. V and J calls plus clone size are reproduced from that table; the DNA served to infer D and trimming. The table shows tens of thousands of clones, with around 79% occurring only once. This receptor was identified in a human donor in a cohort sampled during active COVID-19. The rearrangement links TRBV6-6 to TRBJ1-2; D possibly corresponds to TRBD1 (5 bases). Sequencing input: peripheral blood. Here the CDR3 reads CASSRTVQERSGYTF. The CDR3, as DNA: TGTGCCAGCAGTCGAACTGTACAGGAGCGCAGTGGCTACACCTTC.